This TCR beta chain came from a study of Graves' ophthalmopathy and Graves' hyperthyroidism. Findings and caveats of the study: From stable hyperthyroidism, ophthalmopathy was separated by a 13-signature model with 87.88% sensitivity and approximately 84% specificity.

Ophthalmopathy donors' eye disease showed moderate-to-severe activity, CAS of at least 3, NOSPECS of at least 4 and duration under 3 months. Diagnoses were established from clinical symptoms, serum thyroxine, TRAb, thyroid ultrasound and orbital computed tomography. This clonotype showed up many times. Its specificity is unknown. RNA transcripts yielded amplified TCR beta CDR3 regions. Second-round multiplex PCR followed a first-round RT-PCR using HTBI primers. TCRdb independently ran MiXCR on the multiplex PCR reads; one entry per CDR3 protein. The repertoire holds 600,000 to 950,000 distinct CDR3 sequences, roughly 40% seen once, with about 40% in the top ten. With 4 bases removed from V and 6 bases from J, the gap between germline ends came to 10 bases. The CDR3 is 13 residues long. Per the germline V gene, CDR1 is SNHLY and CDR2 is FYNNEI.

The TCR sequence derives from an adult man with Graves' ophthalmopathy. Sequenced: peripheral blood. The chain links TRBV2 to TRBJ2-1; TRBD2 is a possible D gene (5 bases). The CDR3 here is CASSVIEGNEQFF. The CDR3 nucleotides are TGTGCCAGCAGTGTGATAGAGGGCAATGAGCAGTTCTTC.